What follows describes a single T cell receptor beta chain. Germline V gene lookup returns CDR1 MNHEY and CDR2 SMNVEV (reference sequence). This CDR3 is 14 amino acids long. As the method of synthesis, 5'RACE template switching with UMIs yielded TCR beta cDNA. TCRdb processed the 5' RACE reads again and assigns one entry to each CDR3 protein, with no DNA. In all, the sample yields under 200,000 distinct CDR3 sequences. The sample belongs to a study of T cells expressing NK-cell markers. The sequenced sample was blood T cells: a sorted CD56 or NKG2C T cell subset, CD4+ or CD8+ T cells, or bulk PBMC T cells (not recorded which). This clonotype was obtained from a woman aged 18 to 69 in good health. The genes are TRBV27 and TRBJ2-5; as DNA is missing, the TRBD1 call by TCRdb cannot be tested. The CDR3 sequence is CASSTGQSGETQYF.